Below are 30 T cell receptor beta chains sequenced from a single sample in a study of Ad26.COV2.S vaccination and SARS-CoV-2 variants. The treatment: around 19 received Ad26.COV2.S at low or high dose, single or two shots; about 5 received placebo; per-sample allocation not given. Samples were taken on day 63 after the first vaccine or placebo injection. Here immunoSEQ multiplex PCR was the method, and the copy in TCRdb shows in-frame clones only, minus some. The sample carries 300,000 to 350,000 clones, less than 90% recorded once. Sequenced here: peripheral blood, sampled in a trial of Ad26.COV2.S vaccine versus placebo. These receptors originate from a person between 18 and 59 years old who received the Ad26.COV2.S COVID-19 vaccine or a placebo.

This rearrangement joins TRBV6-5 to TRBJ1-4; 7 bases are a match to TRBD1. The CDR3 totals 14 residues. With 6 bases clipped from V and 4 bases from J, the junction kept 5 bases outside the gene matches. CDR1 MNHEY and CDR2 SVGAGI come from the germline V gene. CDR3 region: CASRAGGLNEKLFF. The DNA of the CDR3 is TGTGCCAGCAGGGCAGGGGGACTTAATGAAAAACTGTTTTTT.

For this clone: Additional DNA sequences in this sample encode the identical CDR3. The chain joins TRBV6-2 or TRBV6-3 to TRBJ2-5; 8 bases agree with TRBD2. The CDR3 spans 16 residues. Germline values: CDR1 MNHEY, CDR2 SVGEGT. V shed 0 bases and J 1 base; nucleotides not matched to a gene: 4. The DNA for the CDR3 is TGTGCCAGCAGTTACTCGGGAAGCGGGAGCCAAGAGACCCAGTACTTC. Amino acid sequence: CASSYSGSGSQETQYF.

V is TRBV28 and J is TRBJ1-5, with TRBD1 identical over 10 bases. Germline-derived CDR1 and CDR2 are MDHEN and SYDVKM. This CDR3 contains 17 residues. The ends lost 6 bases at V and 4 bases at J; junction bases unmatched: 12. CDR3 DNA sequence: TGTGCCAGCAGCTTACCGGGACAGGGGACGCGGAATCAGCCCCAGCATTTT. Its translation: CASSLPGQGTRNQPQHF.

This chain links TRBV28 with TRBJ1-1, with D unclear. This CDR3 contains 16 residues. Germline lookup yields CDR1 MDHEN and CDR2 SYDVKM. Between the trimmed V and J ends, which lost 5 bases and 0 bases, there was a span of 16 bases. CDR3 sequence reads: CASSALRESMNTEAFF. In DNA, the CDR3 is TGTGCCAGCAGTGCGTTGCGAGAATCCATGAACACTGAAGCTTTCTTT. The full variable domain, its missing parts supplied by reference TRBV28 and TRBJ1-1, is DVKVTQSSRYLVKRTGEKVFLECVQDMDHENMFWYRQDPGLGLRLIYFSYDVKMKEKGDIPEGYSVSREKKERFSLILESASTNQTSMYLCASSALRESMNTEAFFGQGTRLTVV.

CDR3 in amino acids: CASSFGGEGNTIYF. DNA for the CDR3: TGTGCCAGCAGCTTCGGGGGAGAAGGAAACACCATATATTTT. The chain employs TRBV11-2 and TRBJ1-3, with D perhaps TRBD1 (5 bases). The V end was cut by 3 bases, the J end by 4 bases, with 10 bases between. The CDR3 length is 14 residues. Looked up from germline, CDR1 is SGHAT and CDR2 is FQNNGV.

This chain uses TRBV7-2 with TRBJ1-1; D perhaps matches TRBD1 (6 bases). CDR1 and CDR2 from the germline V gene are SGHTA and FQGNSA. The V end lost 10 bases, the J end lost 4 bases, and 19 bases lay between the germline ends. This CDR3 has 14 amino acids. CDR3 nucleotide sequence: TGTGCCACTAGGGGGGCGGGGGTCGGCACTGAAGCTTTCTTT. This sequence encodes CATRGAGVGTEAFF.

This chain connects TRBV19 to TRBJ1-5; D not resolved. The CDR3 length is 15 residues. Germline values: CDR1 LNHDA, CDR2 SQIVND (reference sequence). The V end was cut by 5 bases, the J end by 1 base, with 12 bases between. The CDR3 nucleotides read TGTGCCAGTAGTCGGAGGGCAATCAGCAATCAGCCCCAGCATTTT. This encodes CASSRRAISNQPQHF.

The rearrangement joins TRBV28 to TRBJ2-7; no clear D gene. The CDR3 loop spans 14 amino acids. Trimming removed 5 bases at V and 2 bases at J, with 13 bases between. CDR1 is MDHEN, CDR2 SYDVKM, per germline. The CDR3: CASSPPRPAYEQYF. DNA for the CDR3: TGTGCCAGCAGTCCGCCGAGGCCAGCCTACGAGCAGTACTTC.

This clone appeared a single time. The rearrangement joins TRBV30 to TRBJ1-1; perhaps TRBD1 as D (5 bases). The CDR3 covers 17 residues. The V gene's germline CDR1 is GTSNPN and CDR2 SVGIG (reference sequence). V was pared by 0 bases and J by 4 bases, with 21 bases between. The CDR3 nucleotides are TGTGCCTGGAGTGTTAACCCCGGGACGCCAATCCTCACTGAAGCTTTCTTT. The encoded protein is CAWSVNPGTPILTEAFF.

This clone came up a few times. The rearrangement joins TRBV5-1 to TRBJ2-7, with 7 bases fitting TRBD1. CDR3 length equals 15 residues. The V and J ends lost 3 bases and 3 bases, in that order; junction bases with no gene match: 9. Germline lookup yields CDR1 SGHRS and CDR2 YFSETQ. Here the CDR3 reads CASSSGQVGNYEQYF. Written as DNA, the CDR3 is TGCGCCAGCAGCTCCGGACAGGTTGGAAACTACGAGCAGTACTTC. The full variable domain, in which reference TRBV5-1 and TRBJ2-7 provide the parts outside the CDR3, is KAGVTQTPRYLIKTRGQQVTLSCSPISGHRSVSWYQQTPGQGLQFLFEYFSETQRNKGNFPGRFSGRQFSNSRSEMNVSTLELGDSALYLCASSSGQVGNYEQYFGPGTRLTVT.

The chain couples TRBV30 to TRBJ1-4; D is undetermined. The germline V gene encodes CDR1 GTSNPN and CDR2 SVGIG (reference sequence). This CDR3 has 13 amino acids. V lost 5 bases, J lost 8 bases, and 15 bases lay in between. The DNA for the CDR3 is TGTGCCTGGTCAACATTGGAGGGAGAAAAACTGTTTTTT. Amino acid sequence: CAWSTLEGEKLFF.

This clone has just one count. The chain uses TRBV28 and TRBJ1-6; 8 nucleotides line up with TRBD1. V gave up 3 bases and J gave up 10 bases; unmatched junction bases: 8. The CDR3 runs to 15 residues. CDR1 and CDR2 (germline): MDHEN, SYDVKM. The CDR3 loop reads CASSFWDRLGSPLHF. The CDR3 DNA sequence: TGTGCCAGCAGTTTCTGGGACAGGCTGGGCTCACCCCTCCACTTT.

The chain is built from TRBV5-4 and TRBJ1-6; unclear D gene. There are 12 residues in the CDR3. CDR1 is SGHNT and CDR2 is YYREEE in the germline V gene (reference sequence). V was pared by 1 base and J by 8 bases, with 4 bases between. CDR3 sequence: CASSLPDSPLHF. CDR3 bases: TGTGCCAGCAGCTTGCCAGATTCACCCCTCCACTTT.

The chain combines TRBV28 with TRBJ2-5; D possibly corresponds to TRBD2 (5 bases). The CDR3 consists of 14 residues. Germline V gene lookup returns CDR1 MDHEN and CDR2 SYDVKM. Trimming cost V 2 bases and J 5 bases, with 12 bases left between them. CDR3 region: CASSLRWGEETQYF. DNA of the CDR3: TGTGCCAGCAGTTTAAGGTGGGGAGAGGAGACCCAGTACTTC.

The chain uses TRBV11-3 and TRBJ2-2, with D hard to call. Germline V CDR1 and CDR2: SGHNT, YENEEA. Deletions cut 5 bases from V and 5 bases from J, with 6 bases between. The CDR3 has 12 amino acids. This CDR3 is CASSKLTGELFF. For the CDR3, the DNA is TGTGCCAGCAGCAAGCTTACCGGGGAGCTGTTTTTT.

The CDR3 loop is CASSSARQGTEQFF. CDR3 nucleotide sequence: TGCGCCAGCAGCTCAGCTCGACAGGGGACTGAGCAGTTCTTC. V is TRBV5-1 and J is TRBJ2-1, with 8 bases fitting TRBD1. V lost 3 bases, J lost 9 bases, and 8 bases stayed unmatched. The CDR3 has 14 residues. CDR1 SGHRS and CDR2 YFSETQ come from the germline V gene.

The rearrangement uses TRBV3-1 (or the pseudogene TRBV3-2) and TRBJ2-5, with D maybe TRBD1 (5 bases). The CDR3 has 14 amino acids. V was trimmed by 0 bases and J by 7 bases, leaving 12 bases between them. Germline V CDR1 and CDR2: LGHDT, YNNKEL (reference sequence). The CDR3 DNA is TGTGCCAGCAGCCAAGATATCCAGGGTCGGACCCAGTACTTC. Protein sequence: CASSQDIQGRTQYF.

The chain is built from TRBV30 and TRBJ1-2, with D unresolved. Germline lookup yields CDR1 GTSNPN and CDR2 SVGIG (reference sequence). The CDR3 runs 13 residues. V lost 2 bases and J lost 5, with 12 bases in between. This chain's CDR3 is CAWSPSGRYGYTF. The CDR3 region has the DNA TGTGCCTGGAGTCCTTCCGGGAGGTATGGCTACACCTTC.

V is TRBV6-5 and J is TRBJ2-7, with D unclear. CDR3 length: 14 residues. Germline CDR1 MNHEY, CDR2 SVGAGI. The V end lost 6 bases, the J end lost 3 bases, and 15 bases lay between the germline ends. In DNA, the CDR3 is TGTGCCAGCAGCGGTGGCGGCAGCCGCTACGAGCAGTACTTC. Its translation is CASSGGGSRYEQYF.

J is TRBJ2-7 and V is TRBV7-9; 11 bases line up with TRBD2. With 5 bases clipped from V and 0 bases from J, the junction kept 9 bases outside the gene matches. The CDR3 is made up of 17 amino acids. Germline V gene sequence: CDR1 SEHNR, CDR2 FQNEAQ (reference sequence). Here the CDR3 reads CASSRPLAGGISYEQYF. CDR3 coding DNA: TGTGCCAGCAGCCGTCCCTTAGCGGGAGGGATCTCCTACGAGCAGTACTTC.

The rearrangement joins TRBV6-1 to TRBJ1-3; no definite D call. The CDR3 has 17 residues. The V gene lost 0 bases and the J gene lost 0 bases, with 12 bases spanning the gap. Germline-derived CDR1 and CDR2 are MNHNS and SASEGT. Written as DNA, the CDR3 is TGTGCCAGCAGTGAAGCCCCTTATCGGGTCTCTGGAAACACCATATATTTT. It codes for CASSEAPYRVSGNTIYF.

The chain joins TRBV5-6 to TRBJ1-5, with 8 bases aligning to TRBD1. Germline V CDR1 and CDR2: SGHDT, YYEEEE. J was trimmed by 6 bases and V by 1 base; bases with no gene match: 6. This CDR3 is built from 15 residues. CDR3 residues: CASSLLARGLQPQHF. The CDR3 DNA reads TGTGCCAGCAGCTTGCTGGCCAGGGGGCTTCAGCCCCAGCATTTT.

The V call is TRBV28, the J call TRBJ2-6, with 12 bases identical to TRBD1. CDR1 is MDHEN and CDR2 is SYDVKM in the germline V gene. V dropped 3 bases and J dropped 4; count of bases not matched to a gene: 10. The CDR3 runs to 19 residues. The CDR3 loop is CASSFLSGQGARGANVLTF. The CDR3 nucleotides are TGTGCCAGCAGTTTCCTCTCGGGACAGGGGGCCAGGGGGGCCAACGTCCTGACTTTC.

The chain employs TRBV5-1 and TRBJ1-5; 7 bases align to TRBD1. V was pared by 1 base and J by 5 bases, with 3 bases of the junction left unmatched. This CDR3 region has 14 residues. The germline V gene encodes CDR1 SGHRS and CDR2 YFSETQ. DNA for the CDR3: TGCGCCAGCAGCTTGCGACAGGGAGATCAGCCCCAGCATTTT. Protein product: CASSLRQGDQPQHF.

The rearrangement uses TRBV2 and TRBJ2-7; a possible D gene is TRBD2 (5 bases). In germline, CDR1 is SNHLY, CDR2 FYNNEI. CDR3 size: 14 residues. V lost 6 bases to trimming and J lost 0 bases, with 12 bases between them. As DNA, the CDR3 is TGTGCCAGCAGATCCGGGATATACTCCTACGAGCAGTACTTC. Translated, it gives CASRSGIYSYEQYF.

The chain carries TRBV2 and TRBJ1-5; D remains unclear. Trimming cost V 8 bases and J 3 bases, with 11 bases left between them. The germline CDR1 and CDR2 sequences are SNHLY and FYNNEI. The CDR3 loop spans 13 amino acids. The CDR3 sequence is CASRRGNNQPQHF. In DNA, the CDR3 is TGTGCCAGCCGCCGGGGAAACAATCAGCCCCAGCATTTT.

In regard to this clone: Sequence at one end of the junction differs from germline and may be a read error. The CDR3 nucleotides read TGTGCCAGCAGACCCTCCCAAGGGGGACAGCTGGTCCACTTC. Protein product: CASRPSQGGQLVHF. This chain uses TRBV27 with TRBJ2-7, with 7 bases aligning to TRBD1. Germline CDR1 MNHEY, CDR2 SMNVEV (reference sequence). This CDR3 comprises 14 residues.

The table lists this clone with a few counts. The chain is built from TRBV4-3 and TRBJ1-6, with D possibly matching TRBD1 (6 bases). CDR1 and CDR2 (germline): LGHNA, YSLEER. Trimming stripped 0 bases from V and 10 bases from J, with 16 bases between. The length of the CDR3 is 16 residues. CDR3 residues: CASSQEGGARRSPLHF. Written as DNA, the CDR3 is TGCGCCAGCAGCCAAGAAGGGGGGGCGCGAAGATCACCCCTCCACTTT.

CDR3 region: CASSGPGGEQPQHF. The CDR3 DNA reads TGTGCCAGCAGTGGTCCGGGGGGTGAGCAGCCCCAGCATTTT. V and J are TRBV2 and TRBJ1-5; D possibly corresponds to TRBD1 (5 bases). There are 14 residues in the CDR3. CDR1 and CDR2 from the germline V gene are SNHLY and FYNNEI. V was cut by 4 bases and J by 7 bases, with 14 bases left in between. The complete variable domain, with remaining parts taken from reference TRBV2 and TRBJ1-5, reads EPEVTQTPSHQVTQMGQEVILRCVPISNHLYFYWYRQILGQKVEFLVSFYNNEISEKSEIFDDQFSVERPDGSNFTLKIRSTKLEDSAMYFCASSGPGGEQPQHFGDGTRLSIL.

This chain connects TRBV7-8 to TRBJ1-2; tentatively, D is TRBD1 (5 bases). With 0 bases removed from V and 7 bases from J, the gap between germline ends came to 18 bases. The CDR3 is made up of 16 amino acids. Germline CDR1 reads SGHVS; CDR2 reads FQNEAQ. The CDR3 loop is CASSLAGTLYGSGYTF. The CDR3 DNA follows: TGTGCCAGCAGCTTAGCTGGGACCCTTTACGGTTCTGGCTACACCTTC.